These 19 T cell receptor beta chains were all obtained from the same sample, sequenced in a study of untreated major depressive disorder. The table came from immunoSEQ multiplex PCR; TCRdb's copy has only in-frame clones and leaves some out. The table lists approximately 20,000 clones, 90% to 95% of them singletons. The material sequenced was CD4+ T cells from PBMCs. The receptors were gathered from a man aged 25 to 40 in good health.

The genes are TRBV7-9 and TRBJ1-1; D call uncertain. Germline-derived CDR1 and CDR2 are SEHNR and FQNEAQ (reference sequence). V shed 0 bases and J shed 6 bases, with 11 bases lying between them. The CDR3 extends over 14 amino acids. The CDR3 DNA sequence: TGTGCCAGCAGCTTAGCGATGGCGGGCCCTGAAGCTTTCTTT. This codes for CASSLAMAGPEAFF. Drawing the rest from reference TRBV7-9 and TRBJ1-1, the complete variable domain is DTGVSQNPRHKITKRGQNVTFRCDPISEHNRLYWYRQTLGQGPEFLTYFQNEAQLEKSRLLSDRFSAERPKGSFSTLEIQRTEQGDSAMYLCASSLAMAGPEAFFGQGTRLTVV.

V usage is TRBV6-1 and J usage is TRBJ2-7, with 9 positions matching TRBD1. V was pared by 0 bases and J by 2 bases, with 5 bases of the junction left unmatched. CDR1 MNHNS and CDR2 SASEGT come from the germline V gene. The CDR3 is 16 amino acids. CDR3 sequence reads: CASSEAGGQGAYEQYF. CDR3 nucleotide sequence: TGTGCCAGCAGTGAAGCGGGGGGACAGGGTGCCTACGAGCAGTACTTC.

V usage is TRBV5-1 and J usage is TRBJ2-2; 7 bases match TRBD1. CDR3 size: 16 residues. Trimming removed 0 bases from V and 5 bases from J; junction bases left unmatched: 7. Germline V gene sequence: CDR1 SGHRS, CDR2 YFSETQ. CDR3 loop: CASSLARDSETGELFF. CDR3 DNA: TGCGCCAGCAGCTTGGCCCGGGACAGCGAGACCGGGGAGCTGTTTTTT.

This chain connects TRBV5-1 to TRBJ2-5, with D perhaps matching TRBD1 (5 bases). This CDR3 spans 15 amino acids. Germline V gene sequence: CDR1 SGHRS, CDR2 YFSETQ. Trimming stripped 4 bases from V and 1 base from J, with 14 bases between. The CDR3 here is CASSAPRVFQETQYF. CDR3 DNA sequence: TGCGCCAGCAGCGCACCCAGGGTTTTCCAAGAGACCCAGTACTTC. Supplemented by reference TRBV5-1 and TRBJ2-5, the full variable domain reads KAGVTQTPRYLIKTRGQQVTLSCSPISGHRSVSWYQQTPGQGLQFLFEYFSETQRNKGNFPGRFSGRQFSNSRSEMNVSTLELGDSALYLCASSAPRVFQETQYFGPGTRLLVL.

CDR3 DNA sequence: TGTGCCTGCTCGACAGGGTTATCGAACACTGAAGCTTTCTTT. Translated, it gives CACSTGLSNTEAFF. V is TRBV6-5 and J is TRBJ1-1, with 7 bases matching TRBD1. Unmatched junction bases numbered 10, after V lost 11 bases and J lost 1 base. Germline V gene data show CDR1 as MNHEY and CDR2 as SVGAGI. CDR3 size: 14 residues.

This chain joins TRBV7-3 and TRBJ2-7; D may be TRBD1 (5 bases). The length of the CDR3 is 13 residues. Per the germline V gene, CDR1 is SGHTA and CDR2 is FQGTGA. The V end lost 4 bases, the J end lost 6 bases, and 13 bases lay between the germline ends. CDR3 coding DNA: TGTGCCAGCAGCTCCAACCCTCAGGGCGAGCAGTACTTC. Its protein is CASSSNPQGEQYF.

The sample holds one count of this clone. The rearrangement joins TRBV29-1 to TRBJ2-7, with D perhaps TRBD2 (5 bases). The length of the CDR3 is 12 residues. Germline loops: CDR1 SQVTM, CDR2 ANQGSEA. The V gene lost 4 bases and the J gene lost 1 base, with 8 bases spanning the gap. In nucleotides, the CDR3 is TGCAGCGTTGTTCGGGAATCCTACGAGCAGTACTTC. This gives the protein CSVVRESYEQYF.

This chain connects TRBV29-1 to TRBJ2-5; 11 bases are a match to TRBD2. J gave up 8 bases and V 7 bases, and 12 bases lay outside the gene matches. Germline-derived CDR1 and CDR2 are SQVTM and ANQGSEA. CDR3 length: 14 residues. The CDR3 bases are TGCAGCGCATCGGGACTAGCGGTCGAGGGCACCCAGTACTTC. Amino acid sequence: CSASGLAVEGTQYF.

V usage is TRBV5-3 and J usage is TRBJ2-7; no reliable D call. TRBV5-3 qualifies as an ORF whose function is uncertain. CDR3 length equals 9 residues. The V end lost 7 bases, the J end lost 6 bases, and 5 bases lay between the germline ends. The CDR3 region has the DNA TGTGCCAGAGTTACCGAGCAGTACTTC. It translates to CARVTEQYF.

This chain links TRBV6-5 with TRBJ1-2; weak D call: TRBD1 (6 bases). Germline values: CDR1 MNHEY, CDR2 SVGAGI. V was clipped by 6 bases and J by 4 bases, with 15 bases between them. This CDR3 region has 14 residues. The CDR3 here is CASRTPGTLYGYTF. DNA of the CDR3: TGTGCCAGCAGAACTCCCGGGACACTCTATGGCTACACCTTC.

V is TRBV11-2 and J is TRBJ2-7; a possible D gene is TRBD2 (6 bases). Germline V gene sequence: CDR1 SGHAT, CDR2 FQNNGV. With 0 bases removed from V and 6 bases from J, the gap between germline ends came to 9 bases. This CDR3 is 13 amino acids long. CDR3 region: CASSLEKRAEQYF. The CDR3 DNA sequence: TGTGCCAGCAGCTTAGAGAAGCGGGCCGAGCAGTACTTC. The whole variable domain, remainder taken from reference TRBV11-2 and TRBJ2-7, is EAGVAQSPRYKIIEKRQSVAFWCNPISGHATLYWYQQILGQGPKLLIQFQNNGVVDDSQLPKDRFSAERLKGVDSTLKIQPAKLEDSAVYLCASSLEKRAEQYFGPGTRLTVT.

The V and J genes are TRBV5-1 and TRBJ2-1, with 8 bases lining up with TRBD1. The ends lost 6 bases at V and 6 bases at J; junction bases unmatched: 14. CDR3 length equals 16 residues. Germline lookup yields CDR1 SGHRS and CDR2 YFSETQ. DNA of the CDR3: TGCGCCAGCAAACCACAGGGGGTAGCGGCGGTCAATGAGCAGTTCTTC. Translation gives CASKPQGVAAVNEQFF. Based on the CDR3 plus reference TRBV5-1 and TRBJ2-1, the full variable domain is KAGVTQTPRYLIKTRGQQVTLSCSPISGHRSVSWYQQTPGQGLQFLFEYFSETQRNKGNFPGRFSGRQFSNSRSEMNVSTLELGDSALYLCASKPQGVAAVNEQFFGPGTRLTVL.

The CDR3 DNA sequence: TGTGCCAGCAGCTTTACAGGGGCCGCCTATGGCTACACCTTC. This encodes CASSFTGAAYGYTF. The chain employs TRBV5-4 and TRBJ1-2; 7 bases fit TRBD1. J lost 4 bases, V lost 2 bases, and 5 bases had no gene match. CDR1 and CDR2 (germline): SGHNT, YYREEE (reference sequence). This CDR3 region has 14 residues.

V and J are TRBV4-1 and TRBJ1-4; TRBD1 might be the D (6 bases). Germline V lookup: CDR1 MGHRA, CDR2 YSYEKL. Trimming removed 1 base at V and 8 bases at J, with 20 bases between. There are 17 residues in the CDR3. The CDR3 here is CASSQGGLEQGREKLFF. DNA for the CDR3: TGCGCCAGCAGCCAAGGGGGACTGGAACAGGGCAGGGAAAAACTGTTTTTT.

The sample holds one count of this clone. V usage is TRBV7-2 and J usage is TRBJ1-1, with 10 bases fitting TRBD1. The germline V gene encodes CDR1 SGHTA and CDR2 FQGNSA. The V segment lost 5 bases and the J segment 1 base; nucleotides outside the gene matches: 7. The CDR3 has 16 amino acids. The CDR3 is CASSEPGQGRNTEAFF. The DNA of the CDR3 is TGTGCCAGCAGCGAGCCGGGACAGGGGAGGAACACTGAAGCTTTCTTT. The full variable domain, its missing parts supplied by reference TRBV7-2 and TRBJ1-1, is GAGVSQSPSNKVTEKGKDVELRCDPISGHTALYWYRQSLGQGLEFLIYFQGNSAPDKSGLPSDRFSAERTGGSVSTLTIQRTQQEDSAVYLCASSEPGQGRNTEAFFGQGTRLTVV.

This chain links TRBV29-1 with TRBJ2-3; 9 bases match TRBD2. Germline V CDR1 and CDR2: SQVTM, ANQGSEA. The CDR3 sequence is 14 residues long. Trimming removed 7 bases from V and 4 bases from J; junction bases left unmatched: 9. The CDR3 spells CSARGGRVPDTQYF. The CDR3 DNA sequence: TGCAGCGCCCGCGGCGGGAGGGTCCCAGATACGCAGTATTTT.

The chain is built from TRBV6-5 and TRBJ2-3; D remains ambiguous. The CDR3 runs to 13 residues. Germline CDR1 and CDR2: MNHEY and SVGAGI. V was clipped by 4 bases and J by 8 bases, with 13 bases between them. The CDR3: CASSLSKAGTQYF. The CDR3 bases are TGTGCCAGCAGTTTAAGCAAGGCCGGTACGCAGTATTTT.

This clone was recorded only once. The DNA of the CDR3 is TGCAGTGCTGCCGTAGCGCCCGAGCAGTTCTTC. Encoded protein: CSAAVAPEQFF. The chain recombines TRBV20-1 with TRBJ2-1; a weak D match, TRBD2 (5 bases). The V end was cut by 5 bases, the J end by 10 bases, with 12 bases between. Germline V gene lookup returns CDR1 DFQATT and CDR2 SNEGSKA (reference sequence). CDR3 size: 11 residues.

The rearrangement links TRBV4-1 to TRBJ1-5, with a possible D match to TRBD1 (5 bases). The CDR3 has 14 residues. CDR1 is MGHRA, CDR2 YSYEKL, per germline. The V end was cut by 4 bases, the J end by 0 bases, with 7 bases between. This CDR3 reads CASSRTFSNQPQHF. The CDR3 DNA follows: TGCGCCAGCAGCCGGACATTTAGCAATCAGCCCCAGCATTTT.